A selection of T cell receptor beta chains follows, all from one sample in a study of blood T cell repertoires in COVID-19. Some clones are missing from TCRdb's copy, which holds only in-frame ones; the method was immunoSEQ multiplex PCR. Of 70,000 or so clones listed, around 87% are singletons. Source material: peripheral blood. The receptors were gathered from a woman aged 18-29 years with acute or convalescent COVID-19. Each CDR3 is given with its conserved first and last residue. Fields, in order: V gene, CDR3 protein.

V gene: TRBV4-1; CDR3 protein: CASSQDGTGGETQYF
V gene: TRBV7-2; CDR3 protein: CASSSPPTGLGYTF
V gene: TRBV14; CDR3 protein: CASSQRTSGYNEQFF
V gene: TRBV5-1; CDR3 protein: CASSLDPRGGAEKQFF
V gene: TRBV7-8; CDR3 protein: CASSLTGANEQYF
V gene: TRBV6-5; CDR3 protein: CASSRQGIAKETQYF
V gene: TRBV2; CDR3 protein: CASNSGRALGEQFF
V gene: TRBV9; CDR3 protein: CASSVAGTENSPLHF
V gene: TRBV7-2; CDR3 protein: CASSLGGTQETQYF
V gene: TRBV15; CDR3 protein: CATSRDGTSRSGNTIYF
V gene: TRBV28; CDR3 protein: CASNFRGRTGYEQYF
V gene: TRBV6-5; CDR3 protein: CASRLAGGWETQYF
V gene: TRBV10-3; CDR3 protein: CAISDSLAGQETQYF
V gene: TRBV7-9; CDR3 protein: CASSFTGSRGEKLFF
V gene: TRBV7-9; CDR3 protein: CASSTGQGLNEQYF
V gene: TRBV18; CDR3 protein: CASSPPRAKYSEQFF
V gene: TRBV6-2/TRBV6-3; CDR3 protein: CASSYDRPLLSGNTIYF
V gene: TRBV4-1; CDR3 protein: CASSQGEVSPYGYTF
V gene: TRBV23-1; CDR3 protein: CASYQQGPNTDTQYF
V gene: TRBV5-1; CDR3 protein: CASSLAPGEGVLEAFF
V gene: TRBV19; CDR3 protein: CASSIREFDSPLHF
V gene: TRBV6-4; CDR3 protein: CASSDVGRPLDATQYF
V gene: TRBV3-1/TRBV3-2; CDR3 protein: CASSQSSGNQPQHF
V gene: TRBV4-1; CDR3 protein: CASSQELETGSKGYTF
V gene: TRBV7-2; CDR3 protein: CASSLDLGQQYEQYF
V gene: TRBV11-2; CDR3 protein: CASSSGLAGVGANVLTF
V gene: TRBV14; CDR3 protein: CASSQGGGDGYTF
V gene: TRBV6-6; CDR3 protein: CASSSGTSSPEQFF
V gene: TRBV3-1/TRBV3-2; CDR3 protein: CASSQDTRAGELFF
V gene: TRBV28; CDR3 protein: CASARGSTDTQYF
V gene: TRBV4-3; CDR3 protein: CASSQGRNTEAFF
V gene: TRBV30; CDR3 protein: CAWSVLELHNSPLHF
V gene: TRBV2; CDR3 protein: CASSELSSGNTIYF
V gene: TRBV19; CDR3 protein: CASSIDRYAGAKNNEQFF